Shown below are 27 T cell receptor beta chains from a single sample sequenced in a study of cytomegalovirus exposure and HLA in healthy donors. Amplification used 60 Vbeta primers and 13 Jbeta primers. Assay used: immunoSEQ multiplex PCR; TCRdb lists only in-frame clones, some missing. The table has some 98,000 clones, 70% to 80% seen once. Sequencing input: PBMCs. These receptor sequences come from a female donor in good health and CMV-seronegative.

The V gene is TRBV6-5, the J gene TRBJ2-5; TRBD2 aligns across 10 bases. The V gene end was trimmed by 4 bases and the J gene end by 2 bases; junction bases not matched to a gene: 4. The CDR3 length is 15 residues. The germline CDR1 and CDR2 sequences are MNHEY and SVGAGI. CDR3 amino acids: CASSLTSGIQETQYF. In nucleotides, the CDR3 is TGTGCCAGCAGTTTAACTAGCGGGATACAAGAGACCCAGTACTTC.

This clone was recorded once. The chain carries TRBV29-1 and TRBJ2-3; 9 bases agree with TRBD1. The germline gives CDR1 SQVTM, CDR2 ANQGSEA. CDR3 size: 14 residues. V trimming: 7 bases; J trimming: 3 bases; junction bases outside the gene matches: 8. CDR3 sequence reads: CSGGTGYPTDTQYF. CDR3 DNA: TGCAGCGGCGGGACAGGGTATCCGACAGATACGCAGTATTTT.

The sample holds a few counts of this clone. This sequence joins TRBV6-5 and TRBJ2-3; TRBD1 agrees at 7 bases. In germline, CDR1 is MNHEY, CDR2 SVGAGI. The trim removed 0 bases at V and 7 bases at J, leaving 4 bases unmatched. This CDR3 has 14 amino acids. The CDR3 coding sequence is TGTGCCAGCAGTTACTCTCAGGGGGAAAATACGCAGTATTTT. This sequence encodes CASSYSQGENTQYF.

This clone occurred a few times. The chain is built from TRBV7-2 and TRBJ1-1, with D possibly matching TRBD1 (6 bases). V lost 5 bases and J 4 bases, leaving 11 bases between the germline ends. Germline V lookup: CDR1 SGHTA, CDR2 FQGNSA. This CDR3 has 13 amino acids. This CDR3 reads CASSPQQGTEAFF. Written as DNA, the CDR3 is TGTGCCAGCAGCCCCCAACAGGGCACTGAAGCTTTCTTT. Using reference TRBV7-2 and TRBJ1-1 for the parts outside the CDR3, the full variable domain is GAGVSQSPSNKVTEKGKDVELRCDPISGHTALYWYRQSLGQGLEFLIYFQGNSAPDKSGLPSDRFSAERTGGSVSTLTIQRTQQEDSAVYLCASSPQQGTEAFFGQGTRLTVV.

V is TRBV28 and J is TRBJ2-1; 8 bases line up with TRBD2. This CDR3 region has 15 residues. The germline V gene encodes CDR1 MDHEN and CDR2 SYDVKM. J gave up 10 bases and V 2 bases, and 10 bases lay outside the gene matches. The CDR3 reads CASSLEREWAWEQFF. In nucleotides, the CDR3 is TGTGCCAGCAGTTTAGAGCGGGAGTGGGCTTGGGAGCAGTTCTTC.

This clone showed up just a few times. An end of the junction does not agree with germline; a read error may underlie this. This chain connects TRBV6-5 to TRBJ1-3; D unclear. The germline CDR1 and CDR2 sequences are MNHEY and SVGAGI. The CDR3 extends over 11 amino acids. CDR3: CASSEETGRDF. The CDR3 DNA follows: TGTGCCAGCAGTGAGGAGACCGGGAGAGATTTT.

CDR3 sequence: CASSRLRWEAFF. The CDR3 DNA is TGTGCCAGCTCACGCCTCAGATGGGAAGCTTTCTTT. This chain uses TRBV18 with TRBJ1-1, with D unclear. The CDR3 runs 12 residues. Looked up from germline, CDR1 is KGHSH and CDR2 is LQKENI. V was shortened by 4 bases and J by 8 bases, with 11 bases between the two germline ends.

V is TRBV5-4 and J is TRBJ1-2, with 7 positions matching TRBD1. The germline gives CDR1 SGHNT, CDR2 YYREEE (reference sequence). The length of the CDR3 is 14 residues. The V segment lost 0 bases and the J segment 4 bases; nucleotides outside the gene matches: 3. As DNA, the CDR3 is TGTGCCAGCAGCTTGGCAGGGACAGCCTATGGCTACACCTTC. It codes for CASSLAGTAYGYTF. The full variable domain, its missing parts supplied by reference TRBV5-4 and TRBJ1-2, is ETGVTQSPTHLIKTRGQQVTLRCSSQSGHNTVSWYQQALGQGPQFIFQYYREEENGRGNFPPRFSGLQFPNYSSELNVNALELDDSALYLCASSLAGTAYGYTFGSGTRLTVV.

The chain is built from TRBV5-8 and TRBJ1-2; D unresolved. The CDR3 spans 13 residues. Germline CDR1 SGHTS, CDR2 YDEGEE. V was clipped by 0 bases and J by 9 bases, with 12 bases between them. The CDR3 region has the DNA TGTGCCAGCAGCTTGGATCCGAGGGCGAGCTACACCTTC. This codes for CASSLDPRASYTF. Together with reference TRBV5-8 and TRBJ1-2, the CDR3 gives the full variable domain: EAGVTQSPTHLIKTRGQQATLRCSPISGHTSVYWYQQALGLGLQFLLWYDEGEERNRGNFPPRFSGRQFPNYSSELNVNALELEDSALYLCASSLDPRASYTFGSGTRLTVV.

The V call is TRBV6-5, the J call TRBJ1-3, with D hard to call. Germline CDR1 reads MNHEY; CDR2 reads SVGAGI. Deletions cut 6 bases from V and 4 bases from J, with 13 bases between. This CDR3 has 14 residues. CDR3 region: CASRRRREGNTIYF. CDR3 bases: TGTGCCAGCAGACGTAGGAGGGAAGGAAACACCATATATTTT.

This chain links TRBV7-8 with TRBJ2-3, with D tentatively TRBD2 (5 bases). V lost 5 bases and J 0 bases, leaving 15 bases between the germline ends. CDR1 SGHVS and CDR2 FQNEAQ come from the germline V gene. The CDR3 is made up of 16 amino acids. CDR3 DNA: TGTGCCAGCAGCCCCGGTCGGGGAACTAGCACAGATACGCAGTATTTT. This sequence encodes CASSPGRGTSTDTQYF.

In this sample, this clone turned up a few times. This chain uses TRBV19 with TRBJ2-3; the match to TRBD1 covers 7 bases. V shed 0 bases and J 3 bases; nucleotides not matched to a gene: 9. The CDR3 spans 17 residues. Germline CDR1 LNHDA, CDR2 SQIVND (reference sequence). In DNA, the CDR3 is TGTGCCAGTAGTATAGATAGACAGGGCGCTCAGACAGATACGCAGTATTTT. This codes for CASSIDRQGAQTDTQYF.

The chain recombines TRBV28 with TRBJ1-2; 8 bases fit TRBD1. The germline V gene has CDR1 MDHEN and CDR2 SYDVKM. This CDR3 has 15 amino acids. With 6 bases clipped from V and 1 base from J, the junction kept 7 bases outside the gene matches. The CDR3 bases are TGTGCCAGCAGCTTCAGGGGGCTTCTTAACTATGGCTACACCTTC. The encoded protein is CASSFRGLLNYGYTF.

Here the CDR3 reads CSVSGSGYGYTF. The CDR3 region has the DNA TGCAGCGTTTCCGGGTCGGGGTATGGCTACACCTTC. The chain joins TRBV29-1 to TRBJ1-2; D gene unclear. The V and J ends lost 5 bases and 5 bases respectively, with 12 bases between them. Germline CDR1 and CDR2: SQVTM and ANQGSEA. The CDR3 sequence is 12 residues long.

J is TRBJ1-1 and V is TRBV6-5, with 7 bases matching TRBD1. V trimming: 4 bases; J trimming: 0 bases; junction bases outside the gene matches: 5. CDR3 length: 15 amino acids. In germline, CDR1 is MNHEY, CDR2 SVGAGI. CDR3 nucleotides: TGTGCCAGCAGTTCCACGACAGGGATGAACACTGAAGCTTTCTTT. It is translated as CASSSTTGMNTEAFF.

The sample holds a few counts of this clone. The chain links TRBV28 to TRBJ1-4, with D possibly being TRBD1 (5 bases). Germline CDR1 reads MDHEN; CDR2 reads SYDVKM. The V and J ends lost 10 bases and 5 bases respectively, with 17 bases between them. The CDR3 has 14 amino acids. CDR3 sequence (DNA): TGTGCCACCCTCCCGGGGGGGTCGAATGAAAAACTGTTTTTT. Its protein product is CATLPGGSNEKLFF.

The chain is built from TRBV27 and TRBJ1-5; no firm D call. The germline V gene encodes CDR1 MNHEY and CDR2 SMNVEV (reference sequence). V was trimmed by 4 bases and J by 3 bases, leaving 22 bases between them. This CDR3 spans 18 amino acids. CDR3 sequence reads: CASSSLTEAKDINQPQHF. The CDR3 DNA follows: TGTGCCAGCAGTTCACTTACCGAGGCAAAAGATATCAATCAGCCCCAGCATTTT.

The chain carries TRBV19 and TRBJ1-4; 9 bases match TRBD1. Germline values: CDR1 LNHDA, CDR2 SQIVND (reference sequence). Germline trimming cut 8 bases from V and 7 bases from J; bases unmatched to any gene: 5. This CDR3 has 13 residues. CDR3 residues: CASGTGRIEKLFF. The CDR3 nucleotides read TGTGCCAGTGGGACAGGGCGTATTGAAAAACTGTTTTTT. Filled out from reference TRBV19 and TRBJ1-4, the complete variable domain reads DGGITQSPKYLFRKEGQNVTLSCEQNLNHDAMYWYRQDPGQGLRLIYYSQIVNDFQKGDIAEGYSVSREKKESFPLTVTSAQKNPTAFYLCASGTGRIEKLFFGSGTQLSVL.

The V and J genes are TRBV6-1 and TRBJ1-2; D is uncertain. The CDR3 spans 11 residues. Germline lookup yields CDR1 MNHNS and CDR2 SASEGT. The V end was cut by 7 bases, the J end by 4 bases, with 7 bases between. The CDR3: CASNSIYGYTF. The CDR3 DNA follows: TGTGCCAGCAATAGCATCTATGGCTACACCTTC.

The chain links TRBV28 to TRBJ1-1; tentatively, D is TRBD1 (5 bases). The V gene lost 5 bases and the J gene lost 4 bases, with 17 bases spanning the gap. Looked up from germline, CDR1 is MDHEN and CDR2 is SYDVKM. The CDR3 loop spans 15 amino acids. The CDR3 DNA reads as TGTGCCAGCAGTAGTGGTGGGGCCCGGGTCACTGAAGCTTTCTTT. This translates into CASSSGGARVTEAFF. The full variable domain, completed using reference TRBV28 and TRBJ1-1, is DVKVTQSSRYLVKRTGEKVFLECVQDMDHENMFWYRQDPGLGLRLIYFSYDVKMKEKGDIPEGYSVSREKKERFSLILESASTNQTSMYLCASSSGGARVTEAFFGQGTRLTVV.

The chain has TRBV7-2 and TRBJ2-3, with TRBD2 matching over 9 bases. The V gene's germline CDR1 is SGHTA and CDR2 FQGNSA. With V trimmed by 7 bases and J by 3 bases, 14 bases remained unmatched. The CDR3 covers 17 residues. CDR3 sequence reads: CASTSGPAGGWTDTQYF. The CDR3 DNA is TGTGCCAGCACCTCAGGGCCAGCGGGGGGATGGACAGATACGCAGTATTTT.

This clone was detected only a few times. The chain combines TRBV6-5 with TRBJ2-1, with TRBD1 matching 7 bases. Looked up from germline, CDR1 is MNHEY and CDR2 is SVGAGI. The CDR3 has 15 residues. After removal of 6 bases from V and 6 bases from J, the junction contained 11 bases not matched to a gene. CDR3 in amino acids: CASSQQGLLINEQFF. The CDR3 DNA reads TGTGCCAGCAGCCAACAGGGGCTATTAATCAATGAGCAGTTCTTC.

In DNA, the CDR3 is TGTGCCATCAGTGAGTCCGGACAGTACAATGAGCAGTTCTTC. It specifies CAISESGQYNEQFF. The J gene is TRBJ2-1, the V gene TRBV10-3; a possible D gene is TRBD1 (6 bases). The V end was cut by 0 bases, the J end by 4 bases, with 7 bases between. Germline V gene data show CDR1 as ENHRY and CDR2 as SYGVKD. The length of the CDR3 is 14 residues.

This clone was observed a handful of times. The DNA for the CDR3 is TGTGCCAGCAGCCGGGAGGGACAGGGTGGAAGCACAGATACGCAGTATTTT. Its protein product is CASSREGQGGSTDTQYF. This chain connects TRBV5-5 to TRBJ2-3; perhaps TRBD1 as D (9 bases). V lost 4 bases and J lost 0, with 18 bases in between. CDR1 and CDR2 from the germline V gene are SGHKS and YYEKEE (reference sequence). The CDR3 contains 17 residues. Variable domain in full (rest from reference TRBV5-5 and TRBJ2-3): DAGVTQSPTHLIKTRGQQVTLRCSPISGHKSVSWYQQVLGQGPQFIFQYYEKEERGRGNFPDRFSARQFPNYSSELNVNALLLGDSALYLCASSREGQGGSTDTQYFGPGTRLTVL.

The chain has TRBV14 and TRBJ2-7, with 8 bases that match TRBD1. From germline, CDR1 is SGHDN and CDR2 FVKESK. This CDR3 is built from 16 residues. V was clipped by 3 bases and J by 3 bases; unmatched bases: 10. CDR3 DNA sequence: TGTGCCAGCAGCCACCCCCGGACAGGGAGAATCTACGAGCAGTACTTC. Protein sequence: CASSHPRTGRIYEQYF. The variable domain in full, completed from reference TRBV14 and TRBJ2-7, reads EAGVTQFPSHSVIEKGQTVTLRCDPISGHDNLYWYRRVMGKEIKFLLHFVKESKQDESGMPNNRFLAERTGGTYSTLKVQPAELEDSGVYFCASSHPRTGRIYEQYFGPGTRLTVT.

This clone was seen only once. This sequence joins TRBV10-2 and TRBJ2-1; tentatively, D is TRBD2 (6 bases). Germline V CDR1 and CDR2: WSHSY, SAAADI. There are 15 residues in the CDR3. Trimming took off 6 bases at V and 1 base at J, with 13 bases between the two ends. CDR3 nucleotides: TGCGCCAGCAGGGTGACTAGTCCTTCCTACAATGAGCAGTTCTTC. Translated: CASRVTSPSYNEQFF.

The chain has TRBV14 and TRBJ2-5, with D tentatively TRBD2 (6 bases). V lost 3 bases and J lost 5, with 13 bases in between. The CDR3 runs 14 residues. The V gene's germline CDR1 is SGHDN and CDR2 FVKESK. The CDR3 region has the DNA TGTGCCAGCAGCCATCTAGCGTACGTCGAGACCCAGTACTTC. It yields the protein CASSHLAYVETQYF.